This T cell receptor (beta chain) was obtained from a study of CD4 T cells in relation to SARS-CoV-2 and coronaviruses (dated by TCRdb to about 2021). Broadly, across the study: In the ViraFEST assay, PBMCs were cultured with antigen for 9 to 10 days, after which TCR beta CDR3s were sequenced to identify clonal expansions specific to the antigen. Shared crossreactive spike epitopes were mapped to their HLA restriction using patient-derived lymphoblastoid cell lines. The Adaptive Biotechnologies TCR-sequencing kit was used for samples from a few pre-COVID donors and for the naive versus memory experiments, whereas the other data were Illumina-based. The study assessed, at the TCR clonotype level, memory CD4+ T cell crossreactivity between SARS-CoV-2 and common cold coronavirus spike proteins. An HIV-1 Nef peptide pool or a culture without peptide was used as the negative reference condition. For other donors in the study, expansion assays were sequenced with a different, Illumina-based TCR-beta assay. Study-wide findings and limitations: Because no donor provided both pre-pandemic and post-infection samples, tracing the source of pre-existing responses was limited. Small numbers of patients and of tested TCRs were a limitation of the study. Crossreactive clones showed significantly weaker SARS-CoV-2-driven expansion than monoreactive clones, consistent with antigenic imprinting. Memory CD4+ clonotypes crossrecognizing SARS-CoV-2 and at least one common cold coronavirus spike were found in 60% to 75% of donors. Crossreactivity analysis centred on spike protein, so crossreactivity against other viral proteins was not assessed.

Trimming costs V 4 bases and J 1 base, and their ends lie 17 bases apart. CDR1 and CDR2, per the germline V gene, are SGHRS and YFSETQ. The CDR3 holds 16 amino acids from the cysteine to the phenylalanine. Of all the DNA, just the CDR3 is kept, 48 bases in frame from base 1. Comments on this clone: Its antigen is currently not known. No base-level quality is on record; no much larger clone is a single base apart.

CD4+ T cells from unexposed donors were collected before the COVID-19 pandemic (2011-2018). The EasySep CD4+ T cell isolation kit was used to isolate CD4+ T cells once the cultures had run for nine to eleven days. As cell numbers permitted, CD4+ T cells from unexposed donors were tested for reactivity to SARS-CoV-2 S and N and to four common cold coronavirus spike pools. PBMCs were cultured at a few million per well in IMDM supplemented with about 5% human AB serum and about 9.2 IU/ml IL-2. Half of the culture medium was replaced with fresh IL-2-containing medium on days 3 and 7. In general, triplicate replicate wells were used for every peptide culture condition. The leukapheresis product used for the unexposed donors was purchased from a commercial source. Ficoll-Paque PLUS gradient centrifugation was used to isolate PBMCs from either whole blood or leukapheresis product. PBMCs were either cryopreserved at -140°C or used fresh in the expansion assay. The QIAamp Micro DNA Kit was used to extract genomic DNA from the CD4+ T cells.

The library relied on the immunoSEQ multiplex PCR assay. In the paper's pipeline: During preprocessing, nonproductive sequences were removed, along with CDR3s that did not begin with C, did not end with F or W, or were shorter than 7 amino acids. The MANAFEST web app was used to call antigen-specific clonotypes on the basis of expansion compared with the reference and with other culture wells. A clone counted as positive if significantly expanded in 2 of 3 replicate wells versus the reference culture at FDR below 0.05. To be called positive, a clone also had to show significant expansion compared with every other tandem well and an odds ratio greater than 5. Pairwise Levenshtein distance, computed with the stringdist R package after three terminal residues were trimmed from each end, was used as the measure of CDR3 homology. The clones in this table, taken by TCRdb from immuneACCESS, are in-frame only. Not every clone is retained; where verified, under half of the shortfall comes from an unresolved V gene, and the cause of the rest is unknown. That table is the source of V, J and clone size, and D and trimming were worked out from the DNA. This sample comprises some 30,000 clones, roughly 76% of them detected only once. Of the sample, 16% falls within the top ten clones.

Input material: CD4+ T cells from PBMCs, cultured in vitro. This receptor was identified in a human donor in good health. This receptor chain uses TRBV5-1 and TRBJ1-1; 5 matching bases give a weak D call of TRBD1. The nucleotide sequence is given as TGCGCCAGCAGCACCGGGACGGTAAGCTGGAACACTGAAGCTTTCTTT. It translates to CASSTGTVSWNTEAFF.